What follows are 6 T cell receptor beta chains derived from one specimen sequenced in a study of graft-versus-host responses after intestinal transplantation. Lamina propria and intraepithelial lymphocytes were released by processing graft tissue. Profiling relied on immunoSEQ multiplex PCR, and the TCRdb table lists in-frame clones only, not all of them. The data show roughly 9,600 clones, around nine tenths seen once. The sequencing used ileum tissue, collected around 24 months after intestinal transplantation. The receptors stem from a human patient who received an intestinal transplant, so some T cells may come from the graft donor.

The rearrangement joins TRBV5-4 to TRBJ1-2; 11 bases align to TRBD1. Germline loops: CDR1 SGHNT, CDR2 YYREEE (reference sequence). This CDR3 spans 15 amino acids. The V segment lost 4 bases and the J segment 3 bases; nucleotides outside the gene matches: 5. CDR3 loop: CASSPRGQGDYGYTF. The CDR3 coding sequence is TGTGCCAGCAGCCCCCGGGGACAGGGGGACTATGGCTACACCTTC.

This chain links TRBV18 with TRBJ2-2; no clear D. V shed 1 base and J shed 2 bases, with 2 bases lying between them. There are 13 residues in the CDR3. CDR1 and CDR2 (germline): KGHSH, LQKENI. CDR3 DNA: TGTGCCAGCTCACCACAAAACACCGGGGAGCTGTTTTTT. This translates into CASSPQNTGELFF.

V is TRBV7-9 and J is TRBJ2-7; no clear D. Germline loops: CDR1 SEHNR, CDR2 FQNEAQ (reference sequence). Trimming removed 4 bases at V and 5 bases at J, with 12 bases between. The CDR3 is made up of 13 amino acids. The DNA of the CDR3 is TGTGCCAGCAGCTGGAGATATCAGGACGAGCAGTACTTC. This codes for CASSWRYQDEQYF. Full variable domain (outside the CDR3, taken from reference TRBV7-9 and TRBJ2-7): DTGVSQNPRHKITKRGQNVTFRCDPISEHNRLYWYRQTLGQGPEFLTYFQNEAQLEKSRLLSDRFSAERPKGSFSTLEIQRTEQGDSAMYLCASSWRYQDEQYFGPGTRLTVT.

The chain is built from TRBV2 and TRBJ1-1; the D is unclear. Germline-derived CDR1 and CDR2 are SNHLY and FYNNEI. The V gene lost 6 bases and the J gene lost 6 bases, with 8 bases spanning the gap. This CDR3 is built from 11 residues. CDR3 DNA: TGTGCCAGCAGCACAAGAGCTGAAGCTTTCTTT. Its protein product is CASSTRAEAFF.

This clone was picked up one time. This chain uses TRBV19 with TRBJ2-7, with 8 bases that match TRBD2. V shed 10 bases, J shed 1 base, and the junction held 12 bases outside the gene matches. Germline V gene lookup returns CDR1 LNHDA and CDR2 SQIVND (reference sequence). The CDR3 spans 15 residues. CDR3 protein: CAIYKGAGGSYEQYF. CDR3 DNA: TGTGCCATCTATAAAGGCGCGGGGGGATCCTACGAGCAGTACTTC.

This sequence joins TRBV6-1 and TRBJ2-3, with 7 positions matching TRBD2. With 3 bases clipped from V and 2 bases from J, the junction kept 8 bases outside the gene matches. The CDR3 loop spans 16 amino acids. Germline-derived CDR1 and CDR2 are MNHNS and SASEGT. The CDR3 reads CASSDLVRDYTDTQYF. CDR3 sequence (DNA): TGTGCCAGCAGTGATTTGGTCCGGGACTACACAGATACGCAGTATTTT.